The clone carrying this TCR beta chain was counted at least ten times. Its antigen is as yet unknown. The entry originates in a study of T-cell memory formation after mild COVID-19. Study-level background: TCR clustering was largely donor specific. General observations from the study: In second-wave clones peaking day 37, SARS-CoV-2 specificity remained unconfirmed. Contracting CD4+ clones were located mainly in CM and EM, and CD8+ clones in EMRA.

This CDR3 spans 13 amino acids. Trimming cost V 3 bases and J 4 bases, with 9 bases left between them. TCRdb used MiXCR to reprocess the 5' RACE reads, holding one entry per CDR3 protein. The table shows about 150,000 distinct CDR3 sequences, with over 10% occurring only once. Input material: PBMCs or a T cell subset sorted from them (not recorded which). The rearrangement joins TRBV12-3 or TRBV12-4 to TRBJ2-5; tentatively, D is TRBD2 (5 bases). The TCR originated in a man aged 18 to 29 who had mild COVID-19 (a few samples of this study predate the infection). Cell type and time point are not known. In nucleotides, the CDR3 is TGTGCCAGCAGTTTTCCGGGAACAGAGACCCAGTACTTC. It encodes CASSFPGTETQYF.